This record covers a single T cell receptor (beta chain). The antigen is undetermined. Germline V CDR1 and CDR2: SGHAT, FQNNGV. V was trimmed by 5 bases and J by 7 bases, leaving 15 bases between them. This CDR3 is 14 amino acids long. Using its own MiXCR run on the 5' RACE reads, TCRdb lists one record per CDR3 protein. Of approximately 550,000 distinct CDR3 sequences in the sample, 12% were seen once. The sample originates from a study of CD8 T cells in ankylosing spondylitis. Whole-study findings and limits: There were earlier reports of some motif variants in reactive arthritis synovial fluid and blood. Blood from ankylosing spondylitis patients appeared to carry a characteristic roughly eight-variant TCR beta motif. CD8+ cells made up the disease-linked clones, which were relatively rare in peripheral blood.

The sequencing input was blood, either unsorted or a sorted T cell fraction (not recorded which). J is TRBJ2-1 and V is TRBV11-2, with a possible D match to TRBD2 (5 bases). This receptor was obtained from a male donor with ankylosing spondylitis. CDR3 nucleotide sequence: TGTGCCAGCAGCCCGACGGAGGCAGCTAATGAGCAGTTCTTC. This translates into CASSPTEAANEQFF. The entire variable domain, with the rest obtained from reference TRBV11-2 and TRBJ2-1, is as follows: EAGVAQSPRYKIIEKRQSVAFWCNPISGHATLYWYQQILGQGPKLLIQFQNNGVVDDSQLPKDRFSAERLKGVDSTLKIQPAKLEDSAVYLCASSPTEAANEQFFGPGTRLTVL.